This T cell receptor (beta chain) was retrieved from a study of CD8 T cell repertoires and HIV-1 epitope variants. The study, taken as a whole, reports: Only beta chains were identified, marking proliferation to antigen, not function.

This clone was counted between two and nine times. The antigen is unknown. The data were produced by immunoSEQ multiplex PCR, yet TCRdb's version contains in-frame clones alone and is incomplete. The table lists over 4,500 clones, 65% to 80% of them singletons. From germline, CDR1 is SQVTM and CDR2 ANQGSEA. CDR3 length: 13 residues. J lost 5 bases, V lost 0 bases, and 2 bases had no gene match. The receptor's source is a male donor with HIV. The chain links TRBV29-1 to TRBJ2-7; 9 bases map to TRBD1. The specimen sequenced was cultured CD8+ T cells derived from PBMCs. The CDR3 reads CSVEEGQGNEQYF. DNA for the CDR3: TGCAGCGTTGAAGAGGGACAGGGAAACGAGCAGTACTTC.